These 26 T cell receptor beta chains originate from one sample sequenced in a study of regulatory T cells in long-lasting Graves disease. The time point: newly diagnosed GD, antithyroid drugs for less than 3 months. The TCR library was made from RNA extracted from PBMCs. Sequencing libraries for TCR beta were prepared with iRepertoire HTBI primers and Arm-PCR of CDR3 regions. Via MiXCR, TCRdb re-called the multiplex PCR reads, giving one row per CDR3 protein. This table holds 350,000 to 550,000 distinct CDR3 sequences, 12% to 15% found once. This sample was shared with a second study, whose subject was T cells in Graves' hyperthyroidism and ophthalmopathy.

The input for sequencing was peripheral blood mononuclear cells (PBMCs), taken at new diagnosis, from a patient treated with antithyroid drugs. These receptors were collected from a woman in her fifties or sixties with Graves disease.

This clonotype was counted many times. V is TRBV2 and J is TRBJ1-3; D possibly corresponds to TRBD1 (5 bases). The V gene lost 8 bases and the J gene lost 0 bases, with 11 bases spanning the gap. Germline assignment: CDR1 SNHLY and CDR2 FYNNEI. The length of the CDR3 is 14 residues. The CDR3: CASLGATSGNTIYF. The CDR3 bases are TGTGCCAGCTTAGGGGCCACCTCTGGAAACACCATATATTTT. Variable domain in full (rest from reference TRBV2 and TRBJ1-3): EPEVTQTPSHQVTQMGQEVILRCVPISNHLYFYWYRQILGQKVEFLVSFYNNEISEKSEIFDDQFSVERPDGSNFTLKIRSTKLEDSAMYFCASLGATSGNTIYFGEGSWLTVV.

This clonotype was detected ten times or more. The rearrangement joins TRBV12-3 or TRBV12-4 to TRBJ2-3; D not certain. The V and J ends lost 3 bases and 5 bases respectively, with 18 bases between them. The CDR3 has 16 residues. This chain's CDR3 is CASSFRRTNPRDTQYF. The CDR3 coding sequence is TGTGCCAGCAGTTTTAGGCGGACGAATCCCCGAGATACGCAGTATTTT.

This clonotype was detected a few times. The CDR3 DNA reads as TGTGCCAGCTCACCATACGGCGGCCCTCCCTACGAGCAGTACTTC. Amino acids: CASSPYGGPPYEQYF. The rearrangement uses TRBV18 and TRBJ2-7; D gene unclear. V was cut by 2 bases and J by 2 bases, with 13 bases left in between. Germline V gene lookup returns CDR1 KGHSH and CDR2 LQKENI. This CDR3 region has 15 residues.

There are many counts of this clonotype. J is TRBJ1-3 and V is TRBV28; D is uncertain. V lost 6 bases and J lost 1, with 13 bases in between. The CDR3 is 15 amino acids. Germline-derived CDR1 and CDR2 are MDHEN and SYDVKM. CDR3 sequence: CASSNVGLSGNTIYF. CDR3 sequence (DNA): TGTGCCAGCAGCAATGTCGGACTATCTGGAAACACCATATATTTT.

This clonotype has ten or more counts. The chain combines TRBV11-2 with TRBJ2-5; D call uncertain. V shed 6 bases and J shed 1 base, with 9 bases lying between them. Germline V gene sequence: CDR1 SGHAT, CDR2 FQNNGV. This CDR3 is built from 13 residues. CDR3 region: CASSYSIQETQYF. CDR3 sequence (DNA): TGTGCCAGCAGTTACTCGATCCAAGAGACCCAGTACTTC.

The chain uses TRBV19 and TRBJ2-1, with a possible D match to TRBD2 (6 bases). Trimming cost V 4 bases and J 4 bases, with 14 bases left between them. From germline, CDR1 is LNHDA and CDR2 SQIVND (reference sequence). There are 15 residues in the CDR3. The CDR3 region is CASSTERLGYNEQFF. The DNA of the CDR3 is TGTGCCAGTAGTACCGAGCGACTAGGATACAATGAGCAGTTCTTC.

A word on this clonotype: The final CDR3 position lacks the conserved phenylalanine or tryptophan, pointing to a likely read error. This rearrangement joins TRBV7-3 to TRBJ2-5; 9 nucleotides line up with TRBD2. This CDR3 has 16 amino acids. The germline CDR1 and CDR2 sequences are SGHTA and FQGTGA. The V and J ends lost 1 base and 5 bases, in that order; junction bases with no gene match: 8. The CDR3 sequence is CASSLNIAGEGETQYC. The CDR3 DNA reads TGTGCCAGCAGCTTAAATATAGCGGGAGAAGGCGAGACCCAGTACTGC.

This rearrangement joins TRBV9 to TRBJ1-2; D is ambiguous. Germline assignment: CDR1 SGDLS and CDR2 YYNGEE. The CDR3 spans 12 residues. The V gene lost 0 bases and the J gene lost 6 bases, with 6 bases spanning the gap. CDR3 protein: CASSVAQDGYTF. CDR3 nucleotides: TGTGCCAGCAGCGTAGCTCAAGATGGCTACACCTTC.

The chain carries TRBV19 and TRBJ2-7; TRBD2 aligns across 10 bases. The V and J ends lost 0 bases and 7 bases, in that order; junction bases with no gene match: 0. CDR3 length: 13 residues. From germline, CDR1 is LNHDA and CDR2 SQIVND (reference sequence). The CDR3 loop reads CASSIEGLAEQYF. The CDR3 DNA is TGTGCCAGTAGTATAGAGGGACTAGCGGAGCAGTACTTC.

This clonotype was found a few times. The V gene is TRBV12-3 or TRBV12-4, the J gene TRBJ1-1; no clear D gene. V was trimmed by 3 bases and J by 1 base, leaving 12 bases between them. The CDR3 sequence is 15 residues long. Here the CDR3 reads CASSFESLTNTEAFF. The CDR3 DNA reads TGTGCCAGCAGTTTTGAATCACTTACGAACACTGAAGCTTTCTTT.

This clonotype was counted ten times or more. The chain is built from TRBV5-1 and TRBJ2-1; 12 bases are a match to TRBD2. V lost 3 bases and J lost 12; bases outside the gene matches: 10. This CDR3 comprises 15 residues. Germline CDR1 is SGHRS and CDR2 is YFSETQ. The CDR3 region has the DNA TGCGCCAGCAGCTGGACCGGGACTAGCGGGTATGTGCAGTTCTTC. Protein product: CASSWTGTSGYVQFF.

In its sample, this clonotype was seen many times. The rearrangement joins TRBV29-1 to TRBJ2-1; TRBD2 agrees at 8 bases. After removal of 4 bases from V and 0 bases from J, the junction contained 2 bases not matched to a gene. Per germline, CDR1 SQVTM and CDR2 ANQGSEA. This CDR3 comprises 14 residues. The DNA of the CDR3 is TGCAGCGTTGCGGGAGGGAGCTCCTACAATGAGCAGTTCTTC. Translated: CSVAGGSSYNEQFF.

This clonotype was recorded at least ten times. The CDR3 loop reads CSARTGEETQYF. CDR3 sequence (DNA): TGCAGCGCTAGGACAGGGGAAGAGACCCAGTACTTC. V gene TRBV29-1 combines with J gene TRBJ2-5; 9 bases are a match to TRBD1. This CDR3 region has 12 residues. The germline gives CDR1 SQVTM, CDR2 ANQGSEA. The trim removed 7 bases at V and 3 bases at J, leaving 3 bases unmatched.

In its sample, this clonotype was seen many times. This sequence joins TRBV5-1 and TRBJ1-6; a weak D match, TRBD1 (6 bases). The CDR3 is 13 amino acids. Per germline, CDR1 SGHRS and CDR2 YFSETQ. V lost 5 bases to trimming and J lost 8 bases, with 11 bases between them. The CDR3 protein is CASRDSRDSPLHF. The DNA of the CDR3 is TGCGCCAGCAGGGACAGCAGGGATTCACCCCTCCACTTT. Full variable domain (remainder filled in from reference TRBV5-1 and TRBJ1-6): KAGVTQTPRYLIKTRGQQVTLSCSPISGHRSVSWYQQTPGQGLQFLFEYFSETQRNKGNFPGRFSGRQFSNSRSEMNVSTLELGDSALYLCASRDSRDSPLHFGNGTRLTVT.

This clonotype was recorded many times. The chain recombines TRBV6-2 or TRBV6-3 with TRBJ2-7; a possible D gene is TRBD2 (5 bases). The CDR3 has 16 residues. Trimming took off 6 bases at V and 5 bases at J, with 23 bases between the two ends. The germline gives CDR1 MNHEY, CDR2 SVGEGT. The CDR3 reads CASRSPRTGKRNEQYF. CDR3 coding DNA: TGTGCCAGCAGATCACCGAGGACGGGAAAACGTAACGAGCAGTACTTC.

This clonotype was recorded at least ten times. The chain carries TRBV30 and TRBJ2-1; unclear D gene. CDR1 and CDR2 from the germline V gene are GTSNPN and SVGIG (reference sequence). This CDR3 has 12 amino acids. The V and J ends lost 1 base and 7 bases respectively, with 8 bases between them. The CDR3 spells CAWSATRNEQFF. CDR3 in DNA: TGTGCCTGGAGTGCCACAAGGAATGAGCAGTTCTTC.

The chain joins TRBV5-1 to TRBJ2-5; tentatively, D is TRBD2 (6 bases). The length of the CDR3 is 14 residues. From germline, CDR1 is SGHRS and CDR2 YFSETQ. V lost 1 base and J lost 5, with 12 bases in between. CDR3 coding DNA: TGCGCCAGCAGCTTGACTAGCCCTCGCGAGACCCAGTACTTC. This codes for CASSLTSPRETQYF.

This clonotype was recorded many times. The chain links TRBV28 to TRBJ2-4, with D unresolved. Germline-derived CDR1 and CDR2 are MDHEN and SYDVKM. Trimming cost V 7 bases and J 4 bases, with 11 bases left between them. The CDR3 totals 13 residues. CDR3 bases: TGTGCCAGCACAGACTCGGCGAAAAACATTCAGTACTTC. It is translated as CASTDSAKNIQYF. The variable domain in full, completed from reference TRBV28 and TRBJ2-4, reads DVKVTQSSRYLVKRTGEKVFLECVQDMDHENMFWYRQDPGLGLRLIYFSYDVKMKEKGDIPEGYSVSREKKERFSLILESASTNQTSMYLCASTDSAKNIQYFGAGTRLSVL.

This clonotype has ten or more counts. The V and J genes are TRBV7-9 and TRBJ2-1; D gene uncertain. The V end lost 6 bases, the J end lost 2 bases, and 17 bases lay between the germline ends. The CDR3 spans 16 residues. From germline, CDR1 is SEHNR and CDR2 FQNEAQ (reference sequence). This CDR3 is CASSDFSGPPYNEQFF. In DNA form, the CDR3 reads TGTGCCAGCAGTGACTTTTCGGGCCCCCCCTACAATGAGCAGTTCTTC.

This clonotype was observed a handful of times. The chain carries TRBV11-2 and TRBJ1-3, with no clear D. This CDR3 region has 15 residues. The germline V gene has CDR1 SGHAT and CDR2 FQNNGV. V gave up 1 base and J gave up 1 base, with 8 bases separating them. In DNA form, the CDR3 reads TGTGCCAGCAGCTTAGGGAGATATTCTGGAAACACCATATATTTT. Its protein is CASSLGRYSGNTIYF.

This clonotype was recorded many times. V usage is TRBV29-1 and J usage is TRBJ2-1; D uncertain. CDR3 length: 15 amino acids. The germline V gene has CDR1 SQVTM and CDR2 ANQGSEA. The V and J ends lost 3 bases and 0 bases respectively, with 12 bases between them. The CDR3 DNA is TGCAGCGTTGACTTATTCAAGAGCTCCTACAATGAGCAGTTCTTC. The encoded protein is CSVDLFKSSYNEQFF.

The chain uses TRBV7-9 and TRBJ2-3; 8 bases agree with TRBD1. Trimming at V came to 2 bases and at J to 5 bases, leaving 9 bases not matched to a gene. Germline lookup yields CDR1 SEHNR and CDR2 FQNEAQ (reference sequence). The CDR3 runs to 16 residues. The CDR3 is CASSLQGGQAQDTQYF. The DNA for the CDR3 is TGTGCCAGCAGCTTACAAGGGGGACAGGCCCAAGATACGCAGTATTTT.

The table lists this clonotype with many counts. The CDR3 DNA reads as TGCAGTGCTAGTGCCAGGGGACGTTACGAGCAGTACTTC. Amino acid sequence: CSASARGRYEQYF. The rearrangement joins TRBV20-1 to TRBJ2-7, with D perhaps matching TRBD1 (6 bases). CDR3 length: 13 residues. V was shortened by 3 bases and J by 4 bases, with 13 bases between the two germline ends. The V gene's germline CDR1 is DFQATT and CDR2 SNEGSKA (reference sequence).

This clonotype came up many times. This rearrangement joins TRBV5-1 to TRBJ2-7; 9 bases map to TRBD1. CDR3 length equals 14 residues. The J segment lost 5 bases and the V segment lost 0 bases, leaving 3 bases of the junction unmatched. Looked up from germline, CDR1 is SGHRS and CDR2 is YFSETQ. CDR3 sequence (DNA): TGCGCCAGCAGCTTGGGGGACAGGGATGACGAGCAGTACTTC. Its translation is CASSLGDRDDEQYF. The variable domain in full, completed from reference TRBV5-1 and TRBJ2-7, reads KAGVTQTPRYLIKTRGQQVTLSCSPISGHRSVSWYQQTPGQGLQFLFEYFSETQRNKGNFPGRFSGRQFSNSRSEMNVSTLELGDSALYLCASSLGDRDDEQYFGPGTRLTVT.

The rearrangement uses TRBV7-2 and TRBJ2-6; 8 bases map to TRBD2. The CDR3 extends over 18 amino acids. Trimming removed 0 bases from V and 0 bases from J; junction bases left unmatched: 4. The germline V gene encodes CDR1 SGHTA and CDR2 FQGNSA. Here the CDR3 DNA reads TGTGCCAGCAGCTTAGCGGGGACTAGAATCTCTGGGGCCAACGTCCTGACTTTC. It encodes CASSLAGTRISGANVLTF.

This chain links TRBV11-2 with TRBJ1-4; D is unclear. This CDR3 is built from 18 residues. V dropped 1 base and J dropped 0 bases, with 15 bases sitting between them. Looked up from germline, CDR1 is SGHAT and CDR2 is FQNNGV. The CDR3 DNA sequence: TGTGCCAGCAGCTTAGTACATCAAAAGGGTGCAACTAATGAAAAACTGTTTTTT. Translated, it gives CASSLVHQKGATNEKLFF.